The 7 T cell receptor beta chains given below trace back to one sample, sequenced in a study of blood T cell repertoires in COVID-19 (dated by TCRdb to 2019 to 2021). The library was made by the immunoSEQ multiplex PCR assay. The table comes from immuneACCESS by way of TCRdb, which keeps in-frame sequences with V and J called. Part of the clones is missing from these tables; in studies checked, under half for an unresolved V gene and the rest for unknown reasons. The sample has a few hundred thousand clones on record, roughly 87% of them singletons. The biggest ten clones account for approximately 2.4% of the sample. Material: peripheral blood. The source of these receptors is a man younger than 30 with active or convalescent COVID-19.

This chain joins TRBV7-9 and TRBJ2-2; perhaps TRBD1 as D (5 bases). CDR3 size: 16 residues. Germline V gives CDR1 SEHNR, CDR2 FQNEAQ (reference sequence). V dropped 5 bases and J dropped 0 bases, with 13 bases sitting between them. The CDR3 DNA sequence: TGTGCCAGCAGCCCAGGGTCCCCAACGAACACCGGGGAGCTGTTTTTT. Translating gives CASSPGSPTNTGELFF.

The rearrangement links TRBV10-2 to TRBJ2-1, with TRBD1 as a possible D gene (5 bases). Germline V gene sequence: CDR1 WSHSY, CDR2 SAAADI. V lost 7 bases to trimming and J lost 8 bases, with 9 bases between them. The CDR3 extends over 11 amino acids. The CDR3 bases are TGCGCCAGCACCGCAGGGTATGAGCAGTTCTTC. Translation: CASTAGYEQFF.

Regarding this clone: This CDR3 is also generated by other DNA sequences in the sample. The gene calls are TRBV5-1 and TRBJ2-1; D unclear. Trimming took off 8 bases at V and 1 base at J, with 7 bases between the two ends. The CDR3 contains 12 residues. CDR1 and CDR2 from the germline V gene are SGHRS and YFSETQ. DNA of the CDR3: TGCGCCAGTAGTAGATCCTACAATGAGCAGTTCTTC. This codes for CASSRSYNEQFF.

J is TRBJ2-1 and V is TRBV29-1; D might be TRBD1 (6 bases). Germline loops: CDR1 SQVTM, CDR2 ANQGSEA. Trimming pared 2 bases from V and 8 bases from J, leaving 19 bases between. CDR3 length: 15 amino acids. In DNA, the CDR3 is TGCAGCGTTGAATGGGACAACTGTGGGCGTGATGAGCAGTTCTTC. Protein product: CSVEWDNCGRDEQFF.

The chain uses TRBV7-9 and TRBJ2-5, with 16 bases aligning to TRBD2. The J segment lost 5 bases and the V segment lost 3 bases, leaving 6 bases of the junction unmatched. CDR3 size: 17 residues. The germline CDR1 and CDR2 sequences are SEHNR and FQNEAQ (reference sequence). The CDR3 DNA reads as TGTGCCAGCAGCTTTGGGACTAGCGGGGGGGCAAAGGAGACCCAGTACTTC. It encodes CASSFGTSGGAKETQYF.

J is TRBJ2-2 and V is TRBV7-7; TRBD2 might be the D (6 bases). V lost 5 bases and J 5 bases, leaving 9 bases between the germline ends. The CDR3 totals 13 residues. CDR1 and CDR2 from the germline V gene are SSHAT and FNYEAQ (reference sequence). The CDR3 sequence: CASSISGTGELFF. CDR3 nucleotides: TGTGCCAGCAGCATTAGCGGAACCGGGGAGCTGTTTTTT.

This chain links TRBV25-1 with TRBJ1-4; 7 bases are a match to TRBD1. V shed 6 bases, J shed 7 bases, and the junction held 14 bases outside the gene matches. Germline-derived CDR1 and CDR2 are MGHDK and SYGVNS. The CDR3 loop spans 16 amino acids. The CDR3 reads CASSDLLQGPTEKLFF. The CDR3 DNA reads as TGTGCCAGCAGCGACCTTTTACAGGGGCCGACTGAAAAACTGTTTTTT.